Shown below are 27 T cell receptor beta chains from a single sample sequenced in a study of blood T cell repertoires in COVID-19. Libraries were prepared by immunoSEQ multiplex PCR; TCRdb keeps only in-frame clonotypes and omits some of them. The sample includes some 190,000 clones, roughly 80% of them seen just once. Specimen: peripheral blood. These receptor sequences come from a woman aged 45-60 years with acute or convalescent COVID-19.

The chain combines TRBV7-2 with TRBJ2-1, with 8 bases identical to TRBD2. The CDR3 loop spans 16 amino acids. The germline CDR1 and CDR2 sequences are SGHTA and FQGNSA. V gave up 5 bases and J gave up 2 bases; unmatched junction bases: 8. The CDR3 DNA follows: TGTGCCAGCAGCATCCTACTAGCGGCCGCCTACAATGAGCAGTTCTTC. This sequence encodes CASSILLAAAYNEQFF.

The chain joins TRBV25-1 to TRBJ1-1, with D hard to call. Germline V lookup: CDR1 MGHDK, CDR2 SYGVNS. The CDR3 is 15 residues long. Trimming pared 7 bases from V and 5 bases from J, leaving 20 bases between. CDR3 nucleotide sequence: TGTGCCAGCACCTCATCCGGCGGGGTAAGGACTGAAGCTTTCTTT. It translates to CASTSSGGVRTEAFF.

In this sample, this clone turned up once. The chain is built from TRBV6-2 or TRBV6-3 and TRBJ1-5; weak D call: TRBD1 (6 bases). With 5 bases removed from V and 3 bases from J, the gap between germline ends came to 11 bases. CDR1 and CDR2 from the germline V gene are MNHEY and SVGEGT. The CDR3 length is 14 residues. CDR3 loop: CASSIGGLNQPQHF. The DNA for the CDR3 is TGTGCCAGCAGTATTGGGGGCCTCAATCAGCCCCAGCATTTT.

The chain combines TRBV3-1 (or the pseudogene TRBV3-2) with TRBJ2-3; TRBD2 matches at 11 bases. In germline, CDR1 is LGHDT, CDR2 YNNKEL (reference sequence). Losses at the gene ends were 3 bases for V and 1 base for J; bases not matched to a gene: 6. The CDR3 runs 17 residues. Here the CDR3 reads CASSHLAGGPRTDTQYF. CDR3 nucleotides: TGTGCCAGCAGCCACTTAGCGGGAGGGCCCCGCACAGATACGCAGTATTTT.

This clone was found once. The chain couples TRBV28 to TRBJ2-5; D perhaps matches TRBD2 (6 bases). Germline V gene sequence: CDR1 MDHEN, CDR2 SYDVKM. Trimming cost V 6 bases and J 5 bases, with 22 bases left between them. The CDR3 is 16 residues long. The CDR3 DNA is TGTGCCAGCAGAACCATGGCGGAGGGAGGTCGGGAGACCCAGTACTTC. Amino acid sequence: CASRTMAEGGRETQYF.

This clone was seen once. The V and J genes are TRBV5-1 and TRBJ2-7; unclear D gene. Germline V lookup: CDR1 SGHRS, CDR2 YFSETQ. With 4 bases removed from V and 12 bases from J, the gap between germline ends came to 23 bases. The CDR3 consists of 14 residues. The CDR3 sequence: CASSKPLDNTVWYF. The DNA for the CDR3 is TGCGCCAGCAGCAAACCCCTCGACAACACGGTTTGGTACTTC.

The gene calls are TRBV7-9 and TRBJ1-5; the D gene is possibly TRBD1 (5 bases). Germline V gene data show CDR1 as SEHNR and CDR2 as FQNEAQ (reference sequence). Trimming removed 1 base at V and 1 base at J, with 11 bases between. The CDR3 runs 16 residues. CDR3 residues: CASSLGVRGSNQPQHF. The CDR3 DNA is TGTGCCAGCAGCTTAGGGGTCCGGGGGAGCAATCAGCCCCAGCATTTT.

The chain recombines TRBV7-8 with TRBJ2-3; 12 bases align to TRBD2. CDR3 length: 18 residues. V lost 1 base and J lost 0; bases outside the gene matches: 5. CDR1 SGHVS and CDR2 FQNEAQ come from the germline V gene. CDR3 bases: TGTGCCAGCAGCTTAGTACTAGCGGGGGGTTCTAGCACAGATACGCAGTATTTT. Protein product: CASSLVLAGGSSTDTQYF.

The V and J genes are TRBV15 and TRBJ1-1; the match to TRBD1 covers 8 bases. CDR1 is LNHNV and CDR2 is YYDKDF in the germline V gene (reference sequence). CDR3 length: 16 amino acids. V was pared by 3 bases and J by 5 bases, with 11 bases of the junction left unmatched. CDR3 sequence (DNA): TGTGCCACCAGCAGCCGCAGCAGGGGGCTGGGGACTGAAGCTTTCTTT. Its translation: CATSSRSRGLGTEAFF.

The chain couples TRBV6-5 to TRBJ1-4; tentatively, D is TRBD1 (5 bases). Per the germline V gene, CDR1 is MNHEY and CDR2 is SVGAGI. Trimming shortened V by 4 bases and J by 0 bases, and 12 bases separated the two germline ends. The CDR3 has 16 residues. CDR3 sequence reads: CASSLILGATNEKLFF. The CDR3, as DNA: TGTGCCAGCAGTTTGATTTTAGGGGCAACTAATGAAAAACTGTTTTTT.

The chain has TRBV3-1 (or the pseudogene TRBV3-2) and TRBJ1-2; D is perhaps TRBD1 (5 bases). The CDR3 sequence is 13 residues long. Germline V gene data show CDR1 as LGHDT and CDR2 as YNNKEL (reference sequence). V lost 1 base and J 4 bases, leaving 7 bases between the germline ends. CDR3 region: CASSQGQFYGYTF. The CDR3 DNA reads TGTGCCAGCAGCCAAGGACAGTTCTATGGCTACACCTTC.

This clone has only one observation. This rearrangement joins TRBV6-5 to TRBJ2-1; TRBD2 agrees at 9 bases. Germline V gene lookup returns CDR1 MNHEY and CDR2 SVGAGI. The CDR3 is made up of 15 amino acids. The ends lost 8 bases at V and 5 bases at J; junction bases unmatched: 10. The CDR3 here is CASCKPGLANNEQFF. CDR3 coding DNA: TGTGCCAGCTGTAAACCGGGACTAGCAAACAATGAGCAGTTCTTC.

A few counts support this clone. The chain links TRBV5-6 to TRBJ2-7; 10 nucleotides agree with TRBD1. This CDR3 is 16 amino acids long. The germline gives CDR1 SGHDT, CDR2 YYEEEE. Losses at the gene ends were 5 bases for V and 4 bases for J; bases not matched to a gene: 12. The DNA for the CDR3 is TGTGCCAGCAGAACCAGGCGGACAGGGGGTGGGTACGAGCAGTACTTC. Its translation: CASRTRRTGGGYEQYF.

This clone was seen a handful of times. The chain recombines TRBV6-5 with TRBJ2-7; 11 positions match TRBD1. CDR3 length: 15 residues. CDR1 MNHEY and CDR2 SVGAGI come from the germline V gene. Unmatched junction bases numbered 6, after V lost 5 bases and J lost 3 bases. CDR3 bases: TGTGCCAGCAGTCGTACCGGGACAGGGGGCTACGAGCAGTACTTC. It is translated as CASSRTGTGGYEQYF.

This clone appeared a few times. This chain connects TRBV5-6 to TRBJ2-3; 8 bases align to TRBD1. The germline CDR1 and CDR2 sequences are SGHDT and YYEEEE. With V trimmed by 3 bases and J by 1 base, 7 bases remained unmatched. The CDR3 is 16 residues long. CDR3 region: CASSWVPGQGTDTQYF. Written as DNA, the CDR3 is TGTGCCAGCAGCTGGGTCCCGGGACAGGGCACAGATACGCAGTATTTT.

The rearrangement uses TRBV11-3 and TRBJ2-1, with TRBD1 matching over 11 bases. The junction had 11 bases not matched to a gene; V was cut back by 4 bases and J by 12 bases. Germline V gene sequence: CDR1 SGHNT, CDR2 YENEEA. There are 15 residues in the CDR3. Written as DNA, the CDR3 is TGTGCCAGCAGCTCCGGACAGGGGGCCGGCATTAGGCAGTTCTTC. It codes for CASSSGQGAGIRQFF.

This chain's CDR3 is CASSGGTGTPLETQYF. The CDR3 region has the DNA TGTGCCAGCAGCGGTGGTACCGGGACTCCCCTGGAGACCCAGTACTTC. The chain carries TRBV9 and TRBJ2-5; possibly TRBD2 for D (6 bases). V was pared by 3 bases and J by 5 bases, with 20 bases between. CDR1 and CDR2 (germline): SGDLS, YYNGEE. The CDR3 extends over 16 amino acids.

This clone has a handful of counts. The chain uses TRBV2 and TRBJ2-2, with TRBD2 matching over 12 bases. Germline assignment: CDR1 SNHLY and CDR2 FYNNEI. The CDR3 has 16 residues. Trimming took 7 bases from V and 4 from J; bases not matched to a gene: 7. CDR3 sequence reads: CASTLAGGPVTGELFF. The CDR3 DNA follows: TGTGCCAGCACGCTAGCGGGAGGGCCAGTCACCGGGGAGCTGTTTTTT.

The chain couples TRBV5-1 to TRBJ2-5, with 8 bases aligning to TRBD1. CDR1 SGHRS and CDR2 YFSETQ come from the germline V gene. Trimming took 0 bases from V and 5 from J; bases not matched to a gene: 6. The CDR3 loop spans 15 amino acids. The CDR3: CASSLGTGLSETQYF. In nucleotides, the CDR3 is TGCGCCAGCAGCTTGGGGACAGGGTTGTCGGAGACCCAGTACTTC.

This chain joins TRBV20-1 and TRBJ2-7, with TRBD2 as a possible D gene (7 bases). Trimming removed 3 bases from V and 5 bases from J, with 14 bases in between. Germline V gene sequence: CDR1 DFQATT, CDR2 SNEGSKA (reference sequence). The CDR3 spans 13 residues. CDR3 sequence (DNA): TGCAGTGCTAGTCGAACAGGGACTAACGAGCAGTACTTC. Its protein is CSASRTGTNEQYF.

This clone was observed a single time. The chain recombines TRBV5-6 with TRBJ1-2, with TRBD1 identical over 8 bases. J gave up 5 bases and V 1 base, and 4 bases lay outside the gene matches. This CDR3 comprises 14 residues. In germline, CDR1 is SGHDT, CDR2 YYEEEE. The DNA for the CDR3 is TGTGCCAGCAGCTTGCGGACAGGGAGTTATGGCTACACCTTC. Residues: CASSLRTGSYGYTF.

The chain is built from TRBV6-5 and TRBJ2-7, with a weak D call TRBD1 (5 bases). This CDR3 region has 14 residues. V was shortened by 7 bases and J by 3 bases, with 16 bases between the two germline ends. Germline V gene data show CDR1 as MNHEY and CDR2 as SVGAGI. The CDR3 sequence is CASKRDRGLYEQYF. The CDR3 DNA is TGTGCCAGCAAGCGCGACAGAGGCCTCTACGAGCAGTACTTC.

V usage is TRBV6-6 and J usage is TRBJ2-2, with D possibly matching TRBD1 (6 bases). This CDR3 comprises 16 residues. V shed 7 bases and J shed 0 bases, with 15 bases lying between them. Germline V gene lookup returns CDR1 MNHNY and CDR2 SVGAGI (reference sequence). The CDR3 DNA reads TGTGCCAGCATCACTACAGGGCGCGCGAACACCGGGGAGCTGTTTTTT. Its translation: CASITTGRANTGELFF.

The chain combines TRBV2 with TRBJ2-3; no definite D call. CDR3 length: 13 residues. Per the germline V gene, CDR1 is SNHLY and CDR2 is FYNNEI. Deletions cut 3 bases from V and 4 bases from J, with 8 bases between. The DNA for the CDR3 is TGTGCCAGCAGTGACTATCTTCCAGATACGCAGTATTTT. Amino acids: CASSDYLPDTQYF.

In its sample, this clone was seen a few times. J is TRBJ2-2 and V is TRBV4-1; D is unclear. The CDR3 has 13 residues. Deletions cut 6 bases from V and 3 bases from J, with 8 bases between. Germline V gives CDR1 MGHRA, CDR2 YSYEKL. CDR3 bases: TGCGCCAGCAGTTATGAGGACACCGGGGAGCTGTTTTTT. Amino acids: CASSYEDTGELFF.

The J gene is TRBJ2-1, the V gene TRBV5-6; TRBD2 might be the D (6 bases). CDR3 size: 14 residues. V lost 7 bases and J lost 2, with 13 bases in between. Germline V gene data show CDR1 as SGHDT and CDR2 as YYEEEE. CDR3 in DNA: TGTGCCAGCCAGACTAGGAACGCCTACAATGAGCAGTTCTTC. Residues: CASQTRNAYNEQFF.

V usage is TRBV2 and J usage is TRBJ1-5; maybe TRBD1 (6 bases). V was shortened by 2 bases and J by 6 bases, with 14 bases between the two germline ends. The CDR3 extends over 15 amino acids. CDR1 is SNHLY and CDR2 is FYNNEI in the germline V gene. CDR3 DNA sequence: TGTGCCAGCAGTGAAAGGGGGGGAAAGCGTCAGCCCCAGCATTTT. This sequence encodes CASSERGGKRQPQHF.